In this sample, the clone carrying this T cell receptor beta chain turned up many times. Per germline, CDR1 SQVTM and CDR2 ANQGSEA. The CDR3 extends over 15 amino acids. Trimming removed 2 bases from V and 4 bases from J; junction bases left unmatched: 11. Researchers amplified the TCR beta CDR3 regions from RNA transcripts. Initially, a first-round RT-PCR of the TCR CDR3 employed the HTBI primer set. In TCRdb, the multiplex PCR reads were re-called with MiXCR into one record per CDR3 protein. Among approximately 600,000 distinct CDR3 sequences listed, roughly 14% were seen once. The record originates from a study of T cells in Graves' hyperthyroidism and ophthalmopathy. A roughly 9.3 ml volume of fresh peripheral blood provided the PBMCs.

This TCR was sampled from a woman aged 40 to 55 with Graves' ophthalmopathy. This chain connects TRBV29-1 to TRBJ2-7, with 7 bases fitting TRBD1. Specimen: blood. CDR3 sequence: CSVESRDRVPYEQYF. The CDR3 bases are TGCAGCGTTGAAAGCCGAGACAGGGTTCCGTACGAGCAGTACTTC.